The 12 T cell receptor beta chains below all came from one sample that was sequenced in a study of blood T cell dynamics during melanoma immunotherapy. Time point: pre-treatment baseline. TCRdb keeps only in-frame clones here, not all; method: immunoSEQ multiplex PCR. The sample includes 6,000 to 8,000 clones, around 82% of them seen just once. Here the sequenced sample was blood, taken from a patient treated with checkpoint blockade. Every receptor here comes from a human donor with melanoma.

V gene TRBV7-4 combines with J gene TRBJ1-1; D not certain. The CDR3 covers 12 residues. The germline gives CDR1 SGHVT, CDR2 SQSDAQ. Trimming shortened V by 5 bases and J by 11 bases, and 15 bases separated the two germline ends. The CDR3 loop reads CASSQKRVLAFF. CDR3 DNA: TGTGCCAGCAGCCAAAAACGGGTATTGGCTTTCTTT.

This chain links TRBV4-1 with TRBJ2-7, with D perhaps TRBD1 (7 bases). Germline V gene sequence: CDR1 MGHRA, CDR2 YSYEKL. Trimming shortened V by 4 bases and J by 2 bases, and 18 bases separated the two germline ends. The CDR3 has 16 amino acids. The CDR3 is CASSLQQGTGAYEQYF. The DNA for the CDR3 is TGCGCCAGCAGCCTCCAACAGGGGACTGGGGCCTACGAGCAGTACTTC.

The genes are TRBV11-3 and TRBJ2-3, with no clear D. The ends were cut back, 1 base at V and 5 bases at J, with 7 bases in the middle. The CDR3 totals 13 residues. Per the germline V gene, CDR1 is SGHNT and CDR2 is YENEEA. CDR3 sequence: CASSLVWGDTQYF. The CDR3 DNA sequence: TGTGCCAGCAGCTTAGTGTGGGGAGATACGCAGTATTTT.

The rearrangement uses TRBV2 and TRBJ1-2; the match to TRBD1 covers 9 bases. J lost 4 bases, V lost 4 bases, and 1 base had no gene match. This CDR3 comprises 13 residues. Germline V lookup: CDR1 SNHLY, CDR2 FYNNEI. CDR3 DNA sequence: TGTGCCAGCAGTGGACAGGGGGTCTATGGCTACACCTTC. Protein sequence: CASSGQGVYGYTF.

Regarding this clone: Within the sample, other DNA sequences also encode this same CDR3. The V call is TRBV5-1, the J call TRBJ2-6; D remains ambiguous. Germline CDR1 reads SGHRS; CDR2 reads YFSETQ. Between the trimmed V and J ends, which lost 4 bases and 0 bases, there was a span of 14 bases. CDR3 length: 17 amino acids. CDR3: CASSRLIGASGANVLTF. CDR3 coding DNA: TGCGCCAGCAGCAGGCTCATAGGAGCCTCTGGGGCCAACGTCCTGACTTTC.

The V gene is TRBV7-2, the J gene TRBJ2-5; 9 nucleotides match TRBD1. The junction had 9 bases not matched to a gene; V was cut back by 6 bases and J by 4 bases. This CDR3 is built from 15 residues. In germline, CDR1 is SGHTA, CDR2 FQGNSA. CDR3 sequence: CASSNQQGARETQYF. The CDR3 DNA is TGTGCCAGCAGTAATCAACAGGGGGCTCGAGAGACCCAGTACTTC.

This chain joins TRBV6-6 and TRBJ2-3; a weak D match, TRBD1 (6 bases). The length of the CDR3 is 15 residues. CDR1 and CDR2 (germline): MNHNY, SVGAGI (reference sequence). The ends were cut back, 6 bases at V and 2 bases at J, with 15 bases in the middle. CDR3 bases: TGTGCCAGCAGACGAACGGACAGTCACACAGATACGCAGTATTTT. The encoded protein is CASRRTDSHTDTQYF.

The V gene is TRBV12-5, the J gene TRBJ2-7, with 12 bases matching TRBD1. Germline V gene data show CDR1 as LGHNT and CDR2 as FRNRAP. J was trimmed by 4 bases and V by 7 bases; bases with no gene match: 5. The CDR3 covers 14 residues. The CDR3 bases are TGTGCTAGTGCCGGGACAGGGGGCCTATACGAGCAGTACTTC. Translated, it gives CASAGTGGLYEQYF.

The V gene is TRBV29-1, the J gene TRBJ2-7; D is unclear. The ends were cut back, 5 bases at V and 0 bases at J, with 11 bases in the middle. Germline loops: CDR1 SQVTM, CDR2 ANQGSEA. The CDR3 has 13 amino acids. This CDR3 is CSVQLGGSYEQYF. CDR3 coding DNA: TGCAGCGTTCAACTCGGCGGCTCCTACGAGCAGTACTTC.

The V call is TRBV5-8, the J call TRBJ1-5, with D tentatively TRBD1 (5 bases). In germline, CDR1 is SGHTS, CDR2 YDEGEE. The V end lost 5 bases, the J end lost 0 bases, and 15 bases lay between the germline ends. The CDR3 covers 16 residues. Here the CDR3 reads CASSLNRIYSNQPQHF. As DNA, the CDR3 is TGTGCCAGCAGTTTAAACAGGATTTATAGCAATCAGCCCCAGCATTTT.

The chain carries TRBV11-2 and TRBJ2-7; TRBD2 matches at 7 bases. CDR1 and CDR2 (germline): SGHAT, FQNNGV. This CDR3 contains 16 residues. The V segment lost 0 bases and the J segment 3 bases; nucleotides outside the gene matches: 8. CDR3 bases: TGTGCCAGCAGCTTAGATGGGAGGGGTTACGACTACGAGCAGTACTTC. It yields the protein CASSLDGRGYDYEQYF.

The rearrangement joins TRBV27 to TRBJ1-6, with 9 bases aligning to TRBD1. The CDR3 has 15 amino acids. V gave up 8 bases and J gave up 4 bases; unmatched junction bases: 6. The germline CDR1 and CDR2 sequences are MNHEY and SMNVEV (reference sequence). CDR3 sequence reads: CASHRGTGYNSPLHF. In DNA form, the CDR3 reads TGTGCCAGCCATCGTGGGACAGGGTATAATTCACCCCTCCACTTT.